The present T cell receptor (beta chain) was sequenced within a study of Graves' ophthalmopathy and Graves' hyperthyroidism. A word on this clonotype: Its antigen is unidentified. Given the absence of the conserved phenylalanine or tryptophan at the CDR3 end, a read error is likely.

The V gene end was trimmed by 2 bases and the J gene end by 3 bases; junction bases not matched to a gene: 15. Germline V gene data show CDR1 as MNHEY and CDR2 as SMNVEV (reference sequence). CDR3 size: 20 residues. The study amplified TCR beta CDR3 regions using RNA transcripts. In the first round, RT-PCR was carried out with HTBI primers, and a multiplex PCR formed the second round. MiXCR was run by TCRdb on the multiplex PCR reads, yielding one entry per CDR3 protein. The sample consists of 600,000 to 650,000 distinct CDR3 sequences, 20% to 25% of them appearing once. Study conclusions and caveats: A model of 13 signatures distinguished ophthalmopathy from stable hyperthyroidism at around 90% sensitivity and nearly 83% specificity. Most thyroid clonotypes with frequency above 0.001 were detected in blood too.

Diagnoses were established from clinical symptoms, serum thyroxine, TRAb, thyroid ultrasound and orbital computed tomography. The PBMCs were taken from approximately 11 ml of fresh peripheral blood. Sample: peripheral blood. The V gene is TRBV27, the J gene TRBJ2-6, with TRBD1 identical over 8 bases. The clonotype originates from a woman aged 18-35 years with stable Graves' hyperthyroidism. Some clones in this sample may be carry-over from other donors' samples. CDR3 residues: CASSLRNRNRGKYGANVLTC. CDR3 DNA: TGTGCCAGCAGTTTACGAAATCGGAACAGGGGGAAGTATGGGGCCAACGTCCTGACTTGC.